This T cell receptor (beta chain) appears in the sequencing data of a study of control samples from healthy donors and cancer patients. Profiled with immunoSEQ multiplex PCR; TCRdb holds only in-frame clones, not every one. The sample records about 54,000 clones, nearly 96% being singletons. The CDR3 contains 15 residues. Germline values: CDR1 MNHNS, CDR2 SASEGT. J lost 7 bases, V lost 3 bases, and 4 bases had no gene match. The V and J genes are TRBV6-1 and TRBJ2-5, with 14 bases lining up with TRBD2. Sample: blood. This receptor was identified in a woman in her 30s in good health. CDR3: CASSDGTSGRGTQYF. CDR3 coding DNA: TGTGCCAGCAGTGATGGGACTAGCGGGAGAGGGACCCAGTACTTC.